This TCR beta chain is from a study of post-analysis software for immune sequencing data. This clonotype was seen a handful of times. Researchers reported that TCR beta cDNA libraries carried unique molecular identifiers. A single record per CDR3 protein comes from TCRdb applying MiXCR to the PCR reads. Altogether 650,000 to 900,000 distinct CDR3 sequences are present, approximately 44% being singletons, with the ten largest covering 4.9%. Sequenced sample: blood. The sequence was obtained from a girl aged 5 to 17 with multiple sclerosis.

CDR3 in DNA: TGTGCCAGCAGCTTAACTCGGGGGGACCAAGAGACCCAGTACTTC. Translating it yields CASSLTRGDQETQYF. The chain has TRBV7-2 and TRBJ2-5, with TRBD2 matching 7 bases. CDR3 length equals 15 residues. Germline lookup yields CDR1 SGHTA and CDR2 FQGNSA. Trimming cost V 2 bases and J 0 bases; bases outside gene matches: 3.